This paragraph reports one TCR beta chain. The CDR3 spans 15 residues. CDR1 LNHNV and CDR2 YYDKDF come from the germline V gene (reference sequence). V lost 5 bases, J lost 1 base, and 12 bases lay in between. The data stem from a study of T cells after posttransplantation cyclophosphamide. Controls had myeloablative marrow grafts with methotrexate and calcineurin inhibitor, sampled at 1 year. Profiled with immunoSEQ multiplex PCR; TCRdb holds only in-frame clones, not every one. The data show 19,000 or so clones, with 80% to 90% seen just once and less than 2.5% held by the top ten. The TCR sequence derives from a female patient between 30 and 45 years old who received an allogeneic stem cell transplant from an unrelated donor, was CMV-positive, and had acute and chronic GVHD. The graft donor may have contributed some T cells. This chain uses TRBV15 with TRBJ2-4; tentatively, D is TRBD1 (6 bases). The input for sequencing was PBMCs, taken about 400 days after allogeneic stem cell transplant with calcineurin inhibitor and methotrexate. CDR3 sequence reads: CATSRRDNAKNIQYF. The DNA of the CDR3 is TGTGCCACCAGCCGACGGGACAACGCCAAAAACATTCAGTACTTC. Using reference TRBV15 and TRBJ2-4 for the parts outside the CDR3, the full variable domain is DAMVIQNPRYQVTQFGKPVTLSCSQTLNHNVMYWYQQKSSQAPKLLFHYYDKDFNNEADTPDNFQSRRPNTSFCFLDIRSPGLGDTAMYLCATSRRDNAKNIQYFGAGTRLSVL.